The 20 T cell receptor beta chains presented below share a single source sample, sequenced in a study of T cell responses to AZD1222 COVID-19 vaccine. The assay was immunoSEQ multiplex PCR, and TCRdb's table has in-frame clones only and misses some. This table has 100,000 to 150,000 clones, approximately 85% appearing once. This material consisted of peripheral blood, taken 28 days after the second AZD1222 dose. Receptor source: an adult who received the AZD1222 COVID-19 vaccine.

V is TRBV4-3 and J is TRBJ1-6; D is ambiguous. Trimming took off 0 bases at V and 9 bases at J, with 6 bases between the two ends. CDR3 size: 13 residues. The germline CDR1 and CDR2 sequences are LGHNA and YSLEER. CDR3 region: CASSQDLGSPLHF. CDR3 in DNA: TGCGCCAGCAGCCAAGATCTGGGTTCACCCCTCCACTTT.

The V and J genes are TRBV21-1 and TRBJ2-2; the table's D call of TRBD1 was not tested on the DNA. TRBV21-1 is a listed pseudogene. This CDR3 spans 16 amino acids. The CDR3 sequence: CASSITQGVYTGELFF. Written as DNA, the CDR3 is TGTGCCAGCAGCATAACACAGGGGGTTTACACCGGGGAGCTGTTTTTT.

The rearrangement uses TRBV28 and TRBJ1-2, with D unclear. Germline V gene lookup returns CDR1 MDHEN and CDR2 SYDVKM. V gave up 7 bases and J gave up 4 bases, with 13 bases separating them. The CDR3 contains 13 residues. CDR3 sequence: CASTLNLLYGYTF. In DNA, the CDR3 is TGTGCCAGCACCTTAAACCTTCTCTATGGCTACACCTTC.

V gene TRBV28 combines with J gene TRBJ1-2; D unresolved. CDR3 length equals 11 residues. Germline V CDR1 and CDR2: MDHEN, SYDVKM. V was cut by 8 bases and J by 1 base, with 5 bases left in between. In nucleotides, the CDR3 is TGTGCCAGCGGAGATAACTATGGCTACACCTTC. As protein: CASGDNYGYTF.

The chain is built from TRBV3-1 (or the pseudogene TRBV3-2) and TRBJ2-1; 7 bases map to TRBD2. Germline lookup yields CDR1 LGHDT and CDR2 YNNKEL (reference sequence). V lost 4 bases and J lost 2; bases outside the gene matches: 8. This CDR3 comprises 16 residues. The CDR3 protein is CASSPARGGAYNEQFF. CDR3 in DNA: TGTGCCAGCAGCCCTGCCCGGGGAGGGGCCTACAATGAGCAGTTCTTC.

This clone was observed once. The rearrangement uses TRBV11-2 and TRBJ2-7; D call uncertain. This CDR3 has 12 amino acids. Germline loops: CDR1 SGHAT, CDR2 FQNNGV. The CDR3 region is CAASPGSNEQYF. In DNA form, the CDR3 reads TGTGCTGCCAGCCCAGGATCTAACGAGCAGTACTTC.

The chain employs TRBV5-6 and TRBJ1-1; D gene unclear. This CDR3 spans 13 amino acids. Germline assignment: CDR1 SGHDT and CDR2 YYEEEE. Trimming took off 4 bases at V and 0 bases at J, with 7 bases between the two ends. Here the CDR3 DNA reads TGTGCCAGCAGCGGAACAGTGAACACTGAAGCTTTCTTT. This codes for CASSGTVNTEAFF.

The chain has TRBV11-2 and TRBJ2-4, with D perhaps being TRBD1 or TRBD2 (5 bases each). Germline assignment: CDR1 SGHAT and CDR2 FQNNGV. CDR3 length equals 16 residues. The germline V and J ends were trimmed by 0 bases and 6 bases, with 15 bases remaining between them. The CDR3, as DNA: TGTGCCAGCAGCTTAGAGGGGCTCTCCCGGGGAAACATTCAGTACTTC. Translated: CASSLEGLSRGNIQYF.

V gene TRBV5-4 combines with J gene TRBJ1-2, with 11 bases identical to TRBD1. The CDR3 is 16 residues long. Germline trimming cut 10 bases from V and 0 bases from J; bases unmatched to any gene: 11. CDR1 is SGHNT, CDR2 YYREEE, per germline (reference sequence). In DNA form, the CDR3 reads TGTGCCCCAGGTCCTGGGGGACAGGGGGCTAACTATGGCTACACCTTC. Amino acid sequence: CAPGPGGQGANYGYTF.

The genes are TRBV4-1 and TRBJ2-5; 7 nucleotides match TRBD2. Germline lookup yields CDR1 MGHRA and CDR2 YSYEKL. V was clipped by 0 bases and J by 3 bases; unmatched bases: 7. This CDR3 spans 16 amino acids. DNA of the CDR3: TGCGCCAGCAGCCAAGATGGATCTAGCGGAGAAGAGACCCAGTACTTC. Translated: CASSQDGSSGEETQYF.

The chain carries TRBV5-6 and TRBJ1-6; tentatively, D is TRBD1 (5 bases). Germline V gene lookup returns CDR1 SGHDT and CDR2 YYEEEE. The CDR3 length is 15 residues. Trimming left V 1 base short and J 8 bases short, with 13 bases between. CDR3 nucleotides: TGTGCCAGCAGCTTGAGGAGGGGTCCGGATTCACCCCTCCACTTT. This gives the protein CASSLRRGPDSPLHF.

V usage is TRBV5-4 and J usage is TRBJ1-1, with D perhaps TRBD1 (5 bases). V gave up 0 bases and J gave up 0 bases, with 9 bases separating them. The CDR3 is 15 amino acids. Germline CDR1 and CDR2: SGHNT and YYREEE (reference sequence). The CDR3 sequence: CASSLAGGMNTEAFF. The DNA of the CDR3 is TGTGCCAGCAGCTTGGCTGGGGGGATGAACACTGAAGCTTTCTTT.

This chain joins TRBV9 and TRBJ1-4; D is uncertain. The germline CDR1 and CDR2 sequences are SGDLS and YYNGEE. Deletions cut 0 bases from V and 0 bases from J, with 3 bases between. The length of the CDR3 is 14 residues. The CDR3 spells CASSVASTNEKLFF. Written as DNA, the CDR3 is TGTGCCAGCAGCGTAGCTTCAACTAATGAAAAACTGTTTTTT.

The rearrangement links TRBV7-9 to TRBJ1-5; D perhaps matches TRBD1 (6 bases). V was clipped by 4 bases and J by 8 bases, with 12 bases between them. This CDR3 is built from 13 residues. Looked up from germline, CDR1 is SEHNR and CDR2 is FQNEAQ (reference sequence). CDR3 residues: CASSWGAQEPQHF. The CDR3, as DNA: TGTGCCAGCAGCTGGGGGGCGCAGGAGCCCCAGCATTTT.

The rearrangement links TRBV5-8 to TRBJ1-4; D remains unclear. Trimming pared 0 bases from V and 0 bases from J, leaving 9 bases between. The CDR3 runs 16 residues. Germline V gene data show CDR1 as SGHTS and CDR2 as YDEGEE. The CDR3 here is CASSLAGMSTNEKLFF. The CDR3 DNA follows: TGTGCCAGCAGCTTGGCGGGGATGTCAACTAATGAAAAACTGTTTTTT.

The J gene is TRBJ1-4, the V gene TRBV30, with D tentatively TRBD1 (6 bases). Deletions cut 2 bases from V and 8 bases from J, with 24 bases between. The CDR3 runs 17 residues. In germline, CDR1 is GTSNPN, CDR2 SVGIG (reference sequence). CDR3: CAWSWFSWGPLGEKLFF. For the CDR3, the DNA is TGTGCCTGGAGTTGGTTTTCTTGGGGGCCACTAGGCGAAAAACTGTTTTTT.

The V and J genes are TRBV5-5 and TRBJ1-4; no clear D. Trimming removed 4 bases at V and 2 bases at J, with 12 bases between. Germline V lookup: CDR1 SGHKS, CDR2 YYEKEE (reference sequence). The CDR3 contains 15 residues. CDR3 DNA sequence: TGTGCCAGCAGCGGTGACGTCGGTACTAATGAAAAACTGTTTTTT. It is translated as CASSGDVGTNEKLFF. The variable domain in full, with the rest retrieved from reference TRBV5-5 and TRBJ1-4, is DAGVTQSPTHLIKTRGQQVTLRCSPISGHKSVSWYQQVLGQGPQFIFQYYEKEERGRGNFPDRFSARQFPNYSSELNVNALLLGDSALYLCASSGDVGTNEKLFFGSGTQLSVL.

The chain employs TRBV5-5 and TRBJ1-1; the match to TRBD1 covers 8 bases. CDR1 is SGHKS, CDR2 YYEKEE, per germline (reference sequence). J lost 2 bases, V lost 7 bases, and 7 bases had no gene match. The CDR3 consists of 14 residues. The CDR3 reads CASHQGTGNTEAFF. CDR3 in DNA: TGTGCCAGCCACCAAGGGACAGGCAACACTGAAGCTTTCTTT.

The chain employs TRBV10-2 and TRBJ2-6, with D possibly matching TRBD1 (5 bases). The CDR3 extends over 17 amino acids. The germline V gene encodes CDR1 WSHSY and CDR2 SAAADI. The germline V and J ends were trimmed by 0 bases and 0 bases, with 9 bases remaining between them. CDR3 DNA sequence: TGCGCCAGCAGTGAGTCGACAGCCAGCTCTGGGGCCAACGTCCTGACTTTC. Amino acids: CASSESTASSGANVLTF.

The CDR3 sequence: CASSLGGSGANVLTF. CDR3 coding DNA: TGTGCCAGCAGCTTAGGGGGTTCTGGGGCCAACGTCCTGACTTTC. The gene calls are TRBV7-2 and TRBJ2-6; the D is unclear. The CDR3 runs to 15 residues. V was cut by 1 base and J by 1 base, with 5 bases left in between. Germline CDR1 and CDR2: SGHTA and FQGNSA. Supplemented by reference TRBV7-2 and TRBJ2-6, the full variable domain reads GAGVSQSPSNKVTEKGKDVELRCDPISGHTALYWYRQSLGQGLEFLIYFQGNSAPDKSGLPSDRFSAERTGGSVSTLTIQRTQQEDSAVYLCASSLGGSGANVLTFGAGSRLTVL.